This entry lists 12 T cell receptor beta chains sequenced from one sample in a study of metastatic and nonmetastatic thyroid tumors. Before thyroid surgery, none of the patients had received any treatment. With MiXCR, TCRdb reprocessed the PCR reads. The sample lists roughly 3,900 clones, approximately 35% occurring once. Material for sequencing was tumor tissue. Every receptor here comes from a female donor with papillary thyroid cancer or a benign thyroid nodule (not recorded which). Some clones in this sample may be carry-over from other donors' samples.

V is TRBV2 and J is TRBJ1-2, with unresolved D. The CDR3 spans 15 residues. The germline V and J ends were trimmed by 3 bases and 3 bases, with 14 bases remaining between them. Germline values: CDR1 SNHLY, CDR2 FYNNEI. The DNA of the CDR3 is TGTGCCAGCAGTGAGTACGAGCAAACCTACTATGGCTACACCTTC. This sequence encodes CASSEYEQTYYGYTF.

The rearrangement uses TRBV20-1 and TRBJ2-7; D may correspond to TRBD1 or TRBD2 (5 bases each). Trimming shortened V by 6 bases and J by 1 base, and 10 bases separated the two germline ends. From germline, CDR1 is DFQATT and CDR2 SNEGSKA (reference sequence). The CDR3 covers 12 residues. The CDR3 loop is CSATGTSYEQYF. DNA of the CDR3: TGCAGTGCGACCGGGACGTCCTACGAGCAGTACTTC.

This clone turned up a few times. The CDR3 nucleotides read TGTGCCAGCAGTTTATTGGGATACGAGCAGTACTTC. Amino acids: CASSLLGYEQYF. The chain recombines TRBV12-3 or TRBV12-4 with TRBJ2-7; D call uncertain. Deletions cut 2 bases from V and 4 bases from J, with 6 bases between. This CDR3 region has 12 residues.

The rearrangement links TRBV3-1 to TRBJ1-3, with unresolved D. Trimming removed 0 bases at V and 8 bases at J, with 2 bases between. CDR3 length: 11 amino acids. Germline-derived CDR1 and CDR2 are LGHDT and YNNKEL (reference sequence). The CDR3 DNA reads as TGTGCCAGCAGCCAAGAACACACCATATATTTT. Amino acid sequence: CASSQEHTIYF. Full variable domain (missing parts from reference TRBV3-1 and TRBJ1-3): DTAVSQTPKYLVTQMGNDKSIKCEQNLGHDTMYWYKQDSKKFLKIMFSYNNKELIINETVPNRFSPKSPDKAHLNLHINSLELGDSAVYFCASSQEHTIYFGEGSWLTVV.

CDR3 residues: CASSQDRAGYTF. The CDR3 DNA follows: TGTGCCAGCTCACAGGACAGGGCTGGCTACACCTTC. The chain employs TRBV18 and TRBJ1-2; 8 bases align to TRBD1. The CDR3 totals 12 residues. Germline CDR1 reads KGHSH; CDR2 reads LQKENI. The V segment lost 4 bases and the J segment 7 bases; nucleotides outside the gene matches: 2.

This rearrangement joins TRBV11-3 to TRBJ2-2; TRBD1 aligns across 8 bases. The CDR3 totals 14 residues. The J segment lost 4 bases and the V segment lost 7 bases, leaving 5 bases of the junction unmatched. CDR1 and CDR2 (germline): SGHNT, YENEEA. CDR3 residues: CASIRDRGTGELFF. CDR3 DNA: TGTGCCAGCATCCGAGACAGGGGCACCGGGGAGCTGTTTTTT.

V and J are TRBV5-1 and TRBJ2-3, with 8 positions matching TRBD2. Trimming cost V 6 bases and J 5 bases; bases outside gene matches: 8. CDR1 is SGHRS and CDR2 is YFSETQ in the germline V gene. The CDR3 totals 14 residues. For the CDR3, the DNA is TGCGCCAGCACACGAGCGGGAGCCGGAGATACGCAGTATTTT. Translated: CASTRAGAGDTQYF. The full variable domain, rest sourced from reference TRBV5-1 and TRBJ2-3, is KAGVTQTPRYLIKTRGQQVTLSCSPISGHRSVSWYQQTPGQGLQFLFEYFSETQRNKGNFPGRFSGRQFSNSRSEMNVSTLELGDSALYLCASTRAGAGDTQYFGPGTRLTVL.

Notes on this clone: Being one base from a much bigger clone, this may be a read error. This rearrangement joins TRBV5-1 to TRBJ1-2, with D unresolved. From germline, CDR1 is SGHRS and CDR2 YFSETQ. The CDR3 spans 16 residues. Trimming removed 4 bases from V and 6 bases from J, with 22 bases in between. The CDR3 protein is CASSPVAGLPGDGYTF. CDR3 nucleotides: TGCGCCAGCAGCCCTGTTGCGGGTCTCCCTGGGGATGGCTACACCTTC.

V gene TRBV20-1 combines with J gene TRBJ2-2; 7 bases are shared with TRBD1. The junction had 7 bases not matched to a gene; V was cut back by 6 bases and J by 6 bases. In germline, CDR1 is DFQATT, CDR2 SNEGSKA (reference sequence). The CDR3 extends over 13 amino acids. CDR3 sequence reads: CSAQTGLAGELFF. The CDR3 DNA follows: TGCAGTGCACAGACAGGGCTCGCCGGGGAGCTGTTTTTT.

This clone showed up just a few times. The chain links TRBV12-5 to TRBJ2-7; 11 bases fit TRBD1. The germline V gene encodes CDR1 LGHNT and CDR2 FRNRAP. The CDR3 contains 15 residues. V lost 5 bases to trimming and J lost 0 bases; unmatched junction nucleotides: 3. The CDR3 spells CASGRGTGGSYEQYF. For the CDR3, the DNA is TGTGCTAGTGGTCGTGGGACAGGGGGCTCCTACGAGCAGTACTTC.

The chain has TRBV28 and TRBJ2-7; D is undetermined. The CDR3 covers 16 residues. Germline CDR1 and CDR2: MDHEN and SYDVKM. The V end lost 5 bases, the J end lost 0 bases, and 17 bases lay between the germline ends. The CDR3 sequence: CASSPRVPLSSYEQYF. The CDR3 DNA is TGTGCCAGCAGTCCACGAGTTCCCTTAAGCTCCTACGAGCAGTACTTC.

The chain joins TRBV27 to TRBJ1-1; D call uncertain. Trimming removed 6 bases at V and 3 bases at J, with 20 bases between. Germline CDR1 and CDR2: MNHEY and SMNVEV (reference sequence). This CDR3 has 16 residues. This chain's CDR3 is CASSPADLGWDTEAFF. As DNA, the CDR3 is TGTGCCAGCAGCCCCGCGGATCTGGGATGGGACACTGAAGCTTTCTTT.